This TCR beta chain was identified in a study of CD4 and CD8 cells across lung adenocarcinoma regions. The CDR3 consists of 17 residues. Germline CDR1 and CDR2: SGHDN and FVKESK. Losses at the gene ends were 5 bases for V and 0 bases for J; bases not matched to a gene: 9. A single record per CDR3 protein comes from TCRdb applying MiXCR to the PCR reads. The sample records under 20,000 distinct CDR3 sequences, roughly 46% being singletons. This clonotype was picked up many times. The patients had localized lung adenocarcinoma, a non-small cell subtype. This sequence originates from a male donor with lung adenocarcinoma. The CD4 and CD8 labels of this study may be unreliable. The sample was CD4+ T cells from the margin of a lung tumor. The V and J genes are TRBV14 and TRBJ2-3, with TRBD2 matching over 9 bases. This CDR3 is CASSALAGSSSTDTQYF. In DNA form, the CDR3 reads TGTGCCAGCAGCGCGCTAGCGGGATCATCTAGCACAGATACGCAGTATTTT.